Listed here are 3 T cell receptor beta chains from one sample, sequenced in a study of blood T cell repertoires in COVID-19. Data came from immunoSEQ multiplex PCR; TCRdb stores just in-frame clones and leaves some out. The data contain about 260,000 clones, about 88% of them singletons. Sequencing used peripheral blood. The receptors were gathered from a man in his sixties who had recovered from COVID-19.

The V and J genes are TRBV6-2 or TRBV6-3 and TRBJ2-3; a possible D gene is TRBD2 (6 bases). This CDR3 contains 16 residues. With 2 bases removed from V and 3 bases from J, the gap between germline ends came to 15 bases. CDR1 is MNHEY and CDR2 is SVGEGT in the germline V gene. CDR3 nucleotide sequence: TGTGCCAGCAGTTACCAGCCGCGGGACTCAACAGATACGCAGTATTTT. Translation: CASSYQPRDSTDTQYF.

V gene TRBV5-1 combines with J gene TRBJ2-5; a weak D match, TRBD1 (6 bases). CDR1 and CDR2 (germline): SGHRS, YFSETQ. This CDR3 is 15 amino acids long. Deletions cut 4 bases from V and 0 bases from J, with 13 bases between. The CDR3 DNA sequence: TGCGCCAGCAGCCTGCCCGGACAGTACCAAGAGACCCAGTACTTC. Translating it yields CASSLPGQYQETQYF.

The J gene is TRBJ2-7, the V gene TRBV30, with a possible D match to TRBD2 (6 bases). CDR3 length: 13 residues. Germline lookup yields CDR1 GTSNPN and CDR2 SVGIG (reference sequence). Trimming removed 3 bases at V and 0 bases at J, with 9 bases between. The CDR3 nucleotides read TGTGCCTGGAGAGGGGAGGCCTCCTACGAGCAGTACTTC. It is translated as CAWRGEASYEQYF.